The 14 T cell receptor beta chains listed next were all sequenced from one sample in a study of T-cell memory formation after mild COVID-19 (dated by TCRdb to the early 2020s). The method behind the library was 5' RACE. These reads were obtained on an Illumina NovaSeq 6000. TCRdb trimmed public reads at Q25 via fastp, called clones via MiXCR and kept in-frame beta chains. Identical CDR3 proteins give one entry, which carries the most common genes and DNA. In all, the sample holds under 200,000 distinct CDR3 sequences, and roughly 11% of those were seen once. The ten top clones hold 3% to 4% of the sample. Input material: PBMCs or a T cell subset sorted from them (not recorded which). The receptors were sampled from a man aged 18 to 30 who had mild COVID-19 (a few samples of this study predate the infection). The sample titles of this study are shuffled in the database, so cell type and time point are left out; the donor was told from shared clones.

The chain combines TRBV7-9 with TRBJ2-7; D call uncertain. V was clipped by 5 bases and J by 2 bases, with 7 bases between them. Germline assignment: CDR1 SEHNR and CDR2 FQNEAQ (reference sequence). This CDR3 is built from 12 residues. The CDR3 region is CASSLVPYEQYF. The CDR3 coding sequence is TGTGCCAGCAGCCTGGTACCCTACGAGCAGTACTTC.

On this clonotype itself: A clone one base away is much larger, so this may be a read error. The chain combines TRBV5-1 with TRBJ2-1, with D maybe TRBD1 (5 bases). The CDR3 covers 16 residues. Germline lookup yields CDR1 SGHRS and CDR2 YFSETQ. The CDR3 DNA sequence: TGCGCCAGCAGCTCGATTGGGGCCAGCTCCTACAATGATCAGTTCTTC. Translating gives CASSSIGASSYNDQFF.

In this sample, this clonotype turned up a few times. The genes are TRBV28 and TRBJ2-3; D is perhaps TRBD2 (5 bases). The CDR3 sequence is 13 residues long. V was shortened by 4 bases and J by 3 bases, with 8 bases between the two germline ends. In germline, CDR1 is MDHEN, CDR2 SYDVKM. CDR3 loop: CASSSGLTDTQYF. CDR3 sequence (DNA): TGTGCCAGCAGTTCCGGACTGACAGATACGCAGTATTTT. The whole variable domain, remainder taken from reference TRBV28 and TRBJ2-3, is DVKVTQSSRYLVKRTGEKVFLECVQDMDHENMFWYRQDPGLGLRLIYFSYDVKMKEKGDIPEGYSVSREKKERFSLILESASTNQTSMYLCASSSGLTDTQYFGPGTRLTVL.

V gene TRBV4-2 combines with J gene TRBJ2-5; TRBD2 might be the D (6 bases). V was trimmed by 0 bases and J by 3 bases, leaving 14 bases between them. Germline V gene lookup returns CDR1 LGHNA and CDR2 YNFKEQ. This CDR3 contains 16 residues. CDR3 DNA sequence: TGTGCCAGCAGCCAAGATCCGGGACGCGGGGAAGAGACCCAGTACTTC. This gives the protein CASSQDPGRGEETQYF.

V and J are TRBV7-6 and TRBJ2-3; D might be TRBD1 (6 bases). V lost 5 bases and J 3 bases, leaving 18 bases between the germline ends. The CDR3 sequence is 16 residues long. Looked up from germline, CDR1 is SGHVS and CDR2 is FNYEAQ. In DNA form, the CDR3 reads TGTGCCAGCAGCGTAACAGGGTCCGATAGGACAGATACGCAGTATTTT. This codes for CASSVTGSDRTDTQYF. The variable domain in full, with the rest retrieved from reference TRBV7-6 and TRBJ2-3, is GAGVSQSPRYKVTKRGQDVALRCDPISGHVSLYWYRQALGQGPEFLTYFNYEAQQDKSGLPNDRFSAERPEGSISTLTIQRTEQRDSAMYRCASSVTGSDRTDTQYFGPGTRLTVL.

This clonotype has a count of ten or more. The chain carries TRBV7-2 and TRBJ1-1; unclear D gene. The CDR3 has 13 amino acids. CDR1 is SGHTA and CDR2 is FQGNSA in the germline V gene. V was cut by 3 bases and J by 5 bases, with 10 bases left in between. Here the CDR3 DNA reads TGTGCCAGCAGCTTTTCCGGGGAAACTGAAGCTTTCTTT. Translation: CASSFSGETEAFF.

This clonotype was picked up many times. V usage is TRBV6-5 and J usage is TRBJ1-2; possible D gene TRBD1, 6 bases. The CDR3 totals 13 residues. The ends were cut back, 0 bases at V and 8 bases at J, with 10 bases in the middle. Germline V gives CDR1 MNHEY, CDR2 SVGAGI. The CDR3 DNA reads as TGTGCCAGCAGTTACTCTCGGGGGCGCGGCTACACCTTC. This translates into CASSYSRGRGYTF.

The genes are TRBV24-1 and TRBJ2-3; TRBD2 is a possible D gene (6 bases). The CDR3 sequence is 11 residues long. Trimming stripped 9 bases from V and 6 bases from J, with 9 bases between. Germline CDR1 KGHDR, CDR2 SFDVKD. The CDR3 loop is CATRGLDTQYF. CDR3 sequence (DNA): TGTGCCACCCGGGGGTTGGATACGCAGTATTTT.

This clonotype has at least ten counts. V is TRBV7-2 and J is TRBJ2-4; TRBD2 matches 8 bases. Unmatched junction bases numbered 10, after V lost 0 bases and J lost 0 bases. Germline-derived CDR1 and CDR2 are SGHTA and FQGNSA. This CDR3 spans 19 amino acids. CDR3 sequence (DNA): TGTGCCAGCAGCTTAGCCTTGGCGCGGGGGGTACTAGCCAAAAACATTCAGTACTTC. It is translated as CASSLALARGVLAKNIQYF.

This clonotype has ten or more counts. The chain links TRBV4-3 to TRBJ1-5; D remains ambiguous. V was pared by 4 bases and J by 5 bases, with 12 bases between. CDR1 and CDR2 from the germline V gene are LGHNA and YSLEER. CDR3 length: 14 residues. CDR3 loop: CASSLSRGDQPQHF. The CDR3 DNA sequence: TGCGCCAGCAGCCTCTCCCGGGGAGATCAGCCCCAGCATTTT.

The rearrangement links TRBV6-5 to TRBJ1-2; possible D gene TRBD1, 6 bases. Trimming took off 7 bases at V and 6 bases at J, with 9 bases between the two ends. The CDR3 runs 11 residues. Germline V lookup: CDR1 MNHEY, CDR2 SVGAGI. The CDR3 bases are TGTGCCAGCAAGGGGGGAAATGGCTACACCTTC. The encoded protein is CASKGGNGYTF.

This clonotype has a handful of counts. The chain uses TRBV2 and TRBJ2-2; D may be TRBD2 (7 bases). This CDR3 spans 15 amino acids. The ends were cut back, 4 bases at V and 6 bases at J, with 15 bases in the middle. The germline V gene has CDR1 SNHLY and CDR2 FYNNEI. The DNA for the CDR3 is TGTGCCAGCAGTGTAAACCTAGGGGGGGCCGGGGAGCTGTTTTTT. This sequence encodes CASSVNLGGAGELFF. Drawing the rest from reference TRBV2 and TRBJ2-2, the complete variable domain is EPEVTQTPSHQVTQMGQEVILRCVPISNHLYFYWYRQILGQKVEFLVSFYNNEISEKSEIFDDQFSVERPDGSNFTLKIRSTKLEDSAMYFCASSVNLGGAGELFFGEGSRLTVL.

This clonotype appeared a few times. The chain couples TRBV12-3 or TRBV12-4 to TRBJ2-4; D is possibly TRBD1 (5 bases). Between the trimmed V and J ends, which lost 3 bases and 6 bases, there was a span of 9 bases. The CDR3 length is 13 residues. The CDR3: CASSFEGVNIQYF. As DNA, the CDR3 is TGTGCCAGCAGTTTCGAAGGGGTAAACATTCAGTACTTC.

This clonotype was seen more than once but under ten times. This chain uses TRBV7-2 with TRBJ2-3, with D possibly TRBD2 on 5 matching bases. This CDR3 is 13 amino acids long. The V gene's germline CDR1 is SGHTA and CDR2 FQGNSA. V dropped 5 bases and J dropped 6 bases, with 12 bases sitting between them. CDR3 loop: CASSITSGDTQYF. CDR3 coding DNA: TGTGCCAGCAGCATAACTTCGGGGGATACGCAGTATTTT.